This T cell receptor beta chain was sequenced in a study of neoadjuvant nivolumab and ipilimumab in lung cancer. About the study: Patients got nivolumab 3 mg/kg on days 1, 15 and 29; combination added ipilimumab 1 mg/kg day 1.

Generated by immunoSEQ multiplex PCR, the TCRdb table keeps only in-frame clones and is missing some. This sample has 3,300 or so clones, with 88% found just once. On this clone: Its cognate antigen is unknown.

General study points: Only two of four nivolumab-treated tumors gained richness and clonality by surgery. Resected-tumor TCR richness correlated positively with pretherapy blood richness. TCR receptors were sequenced in few samples.

The CDR3 is made up of 15 amino acids. Deletions cut 10 bases from V and 10 bases from J, with 26 bases between. From germline, CDR1 is MNHNY and CDR2 SVGAGI (reference sequence). This chain links TRBV6-6 with TRBJ2-1, with D perhaps given as TRBD1 or TRBD2 (6 bases each). The specimen was tumor tissue, collected after neoadjuvant nivolumab, alone or with ipilimumab, at or shortly before surgery. This TCR was sampled from an adult with non-small cell lung cancer. The CDR3 region is CATNQRRGTQGEQFF. The CDR3 nucleotides read TGTGCCACTAATCAACGCCGGGGGACTCAGGGGGAGCAGTTCTTC.